A selection of T cell receptor beta chains follows, all from one sample in a study of blood T cell repertoires in COVID-19. Libraries were prepared by immunoSEQ multiplex PCR; TCRdb keeps only in-frame clonotypes and omits some of them. Among some 97,000 clones, 85% were seen once, and the ten largest hold 13%. Sample: peripheral blood. The receptors were gathered from a man between 45 and 60 years old with active or convalescent COVID-19. The CDR3 runs from the conserved cysteine through the conserved F or W. A D gene is named only where the DNA matches it firmly. Rows may omit the clone size; those that give it use once, few, many or a size class.

cdr3_length j_call clone_size v_call d_call cdr3_nt cdr3_aa
13 TRBJ2-5 once TRBV29-1 . TGCAGCGTTGTATTAGGGGCAGGGGAGACCCAGTACTTC CSVVLGAGETQYF
17 TRBJ2-3 . TRBV21-1 . TGTGCCAGCAGCAAATGTAAGTCCCCAAACAACACAGATACGCAGTATTTT CASSKCKSPNNTDTQYF
15 TRBJ2-1 once TRBV19 TRBD1 TGTGCCAGTGCGCGGGACAGGAGCACCTACAATGAGCAGTTCTTC CASARDRSTYNEQFF
13 TRBJ1-2 . TRBV24-1 . TGTGCCACCAGTGCGGAGGGGGGGAGAGGCTACACCTTC CATSAEGGRGYTF
16 TRBJ1-5 . TRBV3-1/TRBV3-2 . TGTGCCAGCAGCCAAGGCGATACTGGCGGGGGGCAGCCCCAGCATTTT CASSQGDTGGGQPQHF
13 TRBJ2-1 . TRBV2 TRBD1 TGTGCCAGCAGTACCGGGACAGGGGAAGAGCAGTTCTTC CASSTGTGEEQFF
16 TRBJ2-1 . TRBV18 . TGTGCCAGCTCACCAAACGACATTGTCGCCTACAATGAGCAGTTCTTC CASSPNDIVAYNEQFF
14 TRBJ1-1 . TRBV6-1 . TGTGCCAGCAGTGAAGGGGGCAGGGGCACTGAAGCTTTCTTT CASSEGGRGTEAFF
12 TRBJ1-6 . TRBV6-5 . TGTGCCAGCACGAGAGTTAATTCACCCCTCCACTTT CASTRVNSPLHF
17 TRBJ2-5 . TRBV21-1 . TGTGCCAGCAGCAGGAGTAGCGGTGCATCGGGTTTAGAGACCCAGTACTTC CASSRSSGASGLETQYF
16 TRBJ1-1 . TRBV7-9 TRBD1 TGTGCCAGCAGCTTAGCGAGGGGGCTAGGAGATACTGAAGCTTTCTTT CASSLARGLGDTEAFF
13 TRBJ2-5 . TRBV12-3/TRBV12-4 . TGTGCCAGCAGTTCCTCCCGGCAAGAGACCCAGTACTTC CASSSSRQETQYF
16 TRBJ2-2 once TRBV9 TRBD2 TGTGCCAGCAGCTTAAGACTAGCGGCTAACACCGGGGAGCTGTTTTTT CASSLRLAANTGELFF
14 TRBJ2-7 . TRBV30 . TGTGCCTGGAGTGATAGTACGGGGAGCTACGAGCAGTACTTC CAWSDSTGSYEQYF
16 TRBJ2-5 . TRBV11-1 . TGTGCCAGCAGCCCAGAGCAGGGCGTTAACCAAGAGACCCAGTACTTC CASSPEQGVNQETQYF
15 TRBJ2-4 . TRBV7-2 . TGTGCCAGCAGCGCCCCCCCAGGGAGGAGGGACATTCAGTACTTC CASSAPPGRRDIQYF
14 TRBJ2-7 . TRBV11-3 . TGTGCCAGCAGCACGGGGCGCGGGGCTGGCGAGCAGTACTTC CASSTGRGAGEQYF
12 TRBJ2-3 . TRBV5-8 . TGTGCCAGCAGCTTGGTTAAAGATACGCAGTATTTT CASSLVKDTQYF
16 TRBJ1-4 . TRBV11-2 . TGTGCCAGCAGCTCATACGGAGAACAGGGAAATGAAAAACTGTTTTTT CASSSYGEQGNEKLFF
15 TRBJ1-3 . TRBV19 TRBD1 TGTGCCAGTGGCAGGGGACAGGGGATCGGAAACACCATATATTTT CASGRGQGIGNTIYF
14 TRBJ2-7 . TRBV3-1/TRBV3-2 . TGTGCCAGCAGCCAAGGATTAGCATCCTACGAGCAGTACTTC CASSQGLASYEQYF
15 TRBJ2-7 . TRBV11-3 TRBD1 TGTGCCAGCAGCCCACCCGGGACAGGGGGCCGCGAGCAGTACTTC CASSPPGTGGREQYF
13 TRBJ1-1 . TRBV10-3 . TGTGCCATCAGTGTACAGGTGAACACTGAAGCTTTCTTT CAISVQVNTEAFF
12 TRBJ2-7 few TRBV27 . TGTGCGGTGCGGCAGGGCACCTACGAGCAGTACTTC CAVRQGTYEQYF
15 TRBJ2-2 few TRBV3-1/TRBV3-2 . TGTGCCAGCAGCCGGGGGCAGAGGGGCACCGGGGAGCTGTTTTTT CASSRGQRGTGELFF
12 TRBJ2-1 few TRBV12-3/TRBV12-4 TRBD1 TGTGCCAGCACAACAGGGGTATATGAGCAGTTCTTC CASTTGVYEQFF
15 TRBJ2-7 . TRBV6-5 TRBD2 TGTGCCAGCCGAATTGGTCTAGCGGGAGCCTACGAGCAGTACTTC CASRIGLAGAYEQYF
15 TRBJ2-7 . TRBV15 TRBD1 TGTGCCACCAGCAGAGATAGGGACAGGAAGGGCGAGCAGTACTTC CATSRDRDRKGEQYF
18 TRBJ2-6 . TRBV24-1 TRBD1 TGTGCCACCAGTGACGGACAGGGGCCTATCTCTGGGGCCAACGTCCTGACTTTC CATSDGQGPISGANVLTF
11 TRBJ1-2 . TRBV28 . TGTGCCAGCAGACACAGGCACGGCTACACCTTC CASRHRHGYTF
16 TRBJ2-7 . TRBV7-2 TRBD2 TGTGCCAGCAGCTTAATGGCTAGCGGGACGTCCTACGAGCAGTACTTC CASSLMASGTSYEQYF
17 TRBJ2-3 . TRBV7-9 . TGTGCCAGCAGCTTAGGGCGGCCAGGGGTTTCAACAGATACGCAGTATTTT CASSLGRPGVSTDTQYF
14 TRBJ1-1 once TRBV5-8 TRBD1 TGTGCCAGCAGCTTTAGGGGGCGAAACACTGAAGCTTTCTTT CASSFRGRNTEAFF
16 TRBJ2-1 . TRBV6-1 TRBD2 TGTGCCAGCAGTGAAGGGGGACTAGCGGGTTATGGGGAGCAGTTCTTC CASSEGGLAGYGEQFF
14 TRBJ1-2 . TRBV29-1 TRBD1 TGCAGCGTTGTCCCCTTGACAGGGAACTATGGCTACACCTTC CSVVPLTGNYGYTF
13 TRBJ2-3 . TRBV20-1 TRBD2 TGCAGTGCTAGTGCGGGAGTGGCAGATACGCAGTATTTT CSASAGVADTQYF
16 TRBJ2-1 . TRBV20-1 TRBD2 TGCAGTGCTAGTGAGTCTAGCGGGAGGACCTACAATGAGCAGTTCTTC CSASESSGRTYNEQFF
13 TRBJ2-3 . TRBV2 . TGTGCCGGACAAGGGACTAGCACAGATACGCAGTATTTT CAGQGTSTDTQYF
17 TRBJ2-5 . TRBV5-4 TRBD2 TGTGCCAGCAGCTTGAGGATAACTAGCGGGACACAAGAGACCCAGTACTTC CASSLRITSGTQETQYF
14 TRBJ1-6 few TRBV5-5 . TGTGCCAGCAGGGCTTTTTTATCAAATTCACCCCTCCACTTT CASRAFLSNSPLHF
14 TRBJ1-4 . TRBV5-1 TRBD1 TGCGCCAGCAGCCCCGGGACAGGGGATGAAAAACTGTTTTTT CASSPGTGDEKLFF
14 TRBJ1-5 . TRBV28 TRBD1 TGTGCCAGCAGTTCCTCAGGGGGTTATCAGCCCCAGCATTTT CASSSSGGYQPQHF
12 TRBJ2-5 . TRBV29-1 TRBD2 TGCAGCGGATTAGCGGGAGAAGAGACCCAGTACTTC CSGLAGEETQYF
13 TRBJ1-5 . TRBV12-3/TRBV12-4 . TGTGCCAGCAGTACGCAGGGGAATCAGCCCCAGCATTTT CASSTQGNQPQHF
14 TRBJ2-4 . TRBV18 . TGTGCCAGCTCACCACGGGGCGCGGAAAACATTCAGTACTTC CASSPRGAENIQYF
15 TRBJ2-7 . TRBV24-1 TRBD1 TGTGCCACCAGTGATTGGACAGGGGGGAGCGACGAGCAGTACTTC CATSDWTGGSDEQYF
11 TRBJ1-1 . TRBV20-1 . TGCAGTGCTAGAGTGAGGGAGGAAGCTTTCTTT CSARVREEAFF
16 TRBJ2-6 . TRBV6-5 . TGTGCCAGCAGTTCGGCCCAGGTCTCTGGGGCCAACGTCCTGACTTTC CASSSAQVSGANVLTF
16 TRBJ2-3 . TRBV2 TRBD2 TGTGCCAGCAGTGTGAGTAGCGGGAGGGGCACAGATACGCAGTATTTT CASSVSSGRGTDTQYF
16 TRBJ2-1 . TRBV3-1/TRBV3-2 . TGTGCCAGCAGCCAGGATCTAGCTTTATCCTACAATGAGCAGTTCTTC CASSQDLALSYNEQFF
15 TRBJ2-1 . TRBV9 TRBD2 TGTGCCAGCAGCGCGCCGACTAGCGGACACAATGAGCAGTTCTTC CASSAPTSGHNEQFF
15 TRBJ2-7 . TRBV7-8 TRBD1 TGTGCCAGCAGCTTGACCGGGACAGGGACCTACGAGCAGTACTTC CASSLTGTGTYEQYF
13 TRBJ2-2 few TRBV5-1 . TGCGCCAGCAGCTTGTCTTCCACCGGGGAGCTGTTTTTT CASSLSSTGELFF
15 TRBJ2-7 . TRBV27 . TGTGCCAGCAGTTCCGATGCCGGCGGTACCTACGAGCAGTACTTC CASSSDAGGTYEQYF
14 TRBJ2-7 . TRBV5-1 . TGCGCCAGCGGATGGGGCCCACGGGGGAACGAGCAGTACTTC CASGWGPRGNEQYF